This T cell receptor beta chain appears in the sequencing data of a study of T cell responses to AZD1222 COVID-19 vaccine. The trim removed 9 bases at V and 3 bases at J, leaving 6 bases unmatched. There are 13 residues in the CDR3. CDR1 and CDR2 from the germline V gene are SNHLY and FYNNEI. The repertoire was sequenced with immunoSEQ multiplex PCR; TCRdb's copy has only in-frame clones and lacks some. The sample lists about 99,000 clones, 93% seen once, with less than 5% in the top ten. This sequence joins TRBV2 and TRBJ2-7, with 9 nucleotides matching TRBD1. The sequence derives from an adult in good health. The specimen comprised peripheral blood, sampled on day 0 of AZD1222 vaccination. CDR3 amino acids: CARDRGRYYEQYF. Here the CDR3 DNA reads TGTGCCAGGGACAGGGGTCGTTACTACGAGCAGTACTTC.